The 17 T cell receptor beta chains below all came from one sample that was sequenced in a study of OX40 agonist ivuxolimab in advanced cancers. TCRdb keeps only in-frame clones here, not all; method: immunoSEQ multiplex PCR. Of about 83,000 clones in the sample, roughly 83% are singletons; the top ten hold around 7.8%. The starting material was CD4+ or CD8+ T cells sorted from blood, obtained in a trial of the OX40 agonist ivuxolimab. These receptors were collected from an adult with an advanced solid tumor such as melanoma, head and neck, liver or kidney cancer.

In DNA form, the CDR3 reads TGTGCCAGTAGTACAGGGTCCGGCTATGGCTACACCTTC. Translating gives CASSTGSGYGYTF. The genes are TRBV19 and TRBJ1-2; perhaps TRBD1 as D (5 bases). Deletions cut 4 bases from V and 4 bases from J, with 10 bases between. This CDR3 is 13 amino acids long. Germline CDR1 reads LNHDA; CDR2 reads SQIVND (reference sequence).

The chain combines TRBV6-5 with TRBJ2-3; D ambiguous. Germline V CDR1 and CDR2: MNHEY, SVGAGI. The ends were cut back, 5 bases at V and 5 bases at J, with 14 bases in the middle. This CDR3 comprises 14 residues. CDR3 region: CASSPVIGIDTQYF. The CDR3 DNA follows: TGTGCCAGCAGTCCTGTAATAGGGATAGATACGCAGTATTTT.

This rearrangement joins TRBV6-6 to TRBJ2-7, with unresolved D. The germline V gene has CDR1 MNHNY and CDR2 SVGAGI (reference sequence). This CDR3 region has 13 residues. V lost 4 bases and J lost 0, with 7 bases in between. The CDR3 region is CASSLEVSYEQYF. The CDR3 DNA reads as TGTGCCAGCAGTTTAGAAGTCTCCTACGAGCAGTACTTC.

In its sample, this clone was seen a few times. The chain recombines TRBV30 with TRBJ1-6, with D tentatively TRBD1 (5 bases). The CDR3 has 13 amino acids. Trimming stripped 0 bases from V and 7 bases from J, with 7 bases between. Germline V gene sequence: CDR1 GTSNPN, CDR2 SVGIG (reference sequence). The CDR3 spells CAWSVGVNSPLHF. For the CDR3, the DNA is TGTGCCTGGAGTGTAGGGGTAAATTCACCCCTCCACTTT.

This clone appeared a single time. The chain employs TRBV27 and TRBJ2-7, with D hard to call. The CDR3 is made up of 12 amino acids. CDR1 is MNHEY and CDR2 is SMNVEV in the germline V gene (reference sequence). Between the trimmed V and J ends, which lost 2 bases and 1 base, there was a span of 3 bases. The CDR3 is CASSLQSYEQYF. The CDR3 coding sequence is TGTGCCAGCAGTTTACAATCCTACGAGCAGTACTTC.

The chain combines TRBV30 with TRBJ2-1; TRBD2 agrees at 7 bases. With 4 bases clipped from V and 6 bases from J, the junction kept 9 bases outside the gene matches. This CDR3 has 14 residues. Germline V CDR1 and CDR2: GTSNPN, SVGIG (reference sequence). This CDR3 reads CAWTRLARINEQFF. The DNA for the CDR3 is TGTGCCTGGACCAGACTAGCCAGGATCAATGAGCAGTTCTTC.

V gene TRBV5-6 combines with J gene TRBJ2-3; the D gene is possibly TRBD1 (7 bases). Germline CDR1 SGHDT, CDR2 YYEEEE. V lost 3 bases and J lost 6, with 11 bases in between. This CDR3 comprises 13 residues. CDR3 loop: CASSYQGGDTQYF. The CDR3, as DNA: TGTGCCAGCAGCTATCAGGGGGGCGATACGCAGTATTTT.

The CDR3 DNA reads as TGTGCCAGCAGTTTCTTCGGGAATAGCAATCAGCCCCAGCATTTT. This gives the protein CASSFFGNSNQPQHF. The V and J genes are TRBV27 and TRBJ1-5; D unclear. V gave up 3 bases and J gave up 0 bases, with 9 bases separating them. The germline gives CDR1 MNHEY, CDR2 SMNVEV (reference sequence). The CDR3 contains 15 residues.

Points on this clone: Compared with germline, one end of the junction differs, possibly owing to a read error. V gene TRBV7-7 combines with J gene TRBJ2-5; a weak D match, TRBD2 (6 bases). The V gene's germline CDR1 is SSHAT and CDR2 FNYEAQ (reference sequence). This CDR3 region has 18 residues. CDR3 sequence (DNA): TGTGCTAGCAGTTGGGCGAATGTGTGGCGGGACGACCAAGAGACCCAGTACTTC. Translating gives CASSWANVWRDDQETQYF.

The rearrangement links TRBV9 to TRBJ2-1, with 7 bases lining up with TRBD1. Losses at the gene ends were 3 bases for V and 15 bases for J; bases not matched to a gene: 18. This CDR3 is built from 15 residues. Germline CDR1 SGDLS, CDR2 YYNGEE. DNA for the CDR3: TGTGCCAGCAGCGCAGAGGGCCGGGACAGAATAAACCGGTTCTTC. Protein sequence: CASSAEGRDRINRFF.

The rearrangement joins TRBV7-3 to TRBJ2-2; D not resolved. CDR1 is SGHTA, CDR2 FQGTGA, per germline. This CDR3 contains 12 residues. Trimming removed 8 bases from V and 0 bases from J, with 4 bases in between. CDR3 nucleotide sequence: TGTGCCAGCGGCGCGAACACCGGGGAGCTGTTTTTT. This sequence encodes CASGANTGELFF. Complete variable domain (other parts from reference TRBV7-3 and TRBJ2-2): GAGVSQTPSNKVTEKGKYVELRCDPISGHTALYWYRQSLGQGPEFLIYFQGTGAADDSGLPNDRFFAVRPEGSVSTLKIQRTERGDSAVYLCASGANTGELFFGEGSRLTVL.

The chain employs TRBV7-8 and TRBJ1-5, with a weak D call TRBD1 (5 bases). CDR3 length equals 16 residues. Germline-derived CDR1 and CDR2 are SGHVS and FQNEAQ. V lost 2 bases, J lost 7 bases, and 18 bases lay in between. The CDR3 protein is CASSLLQGQGRQPQHF. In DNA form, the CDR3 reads TGTGCCAGCAGCTTACTCCAGGGTCAGGGAAGACAGCCCCAGCATTTT.

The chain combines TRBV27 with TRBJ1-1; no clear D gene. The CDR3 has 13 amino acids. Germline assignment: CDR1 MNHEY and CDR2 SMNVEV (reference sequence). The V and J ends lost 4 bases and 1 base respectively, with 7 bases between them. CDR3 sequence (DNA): TGTGCCAGCAGTTCTCGACCGAACACTGAAGCTTTCTTT. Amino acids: CASSSRPNTEAFF.

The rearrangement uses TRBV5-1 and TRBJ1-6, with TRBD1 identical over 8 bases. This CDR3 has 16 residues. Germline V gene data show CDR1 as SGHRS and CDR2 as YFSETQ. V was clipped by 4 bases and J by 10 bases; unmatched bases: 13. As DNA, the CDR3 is TGCGCCAGCAGCCTGGAGGGGGACAGGAGCCAATCACCCCTCCACTTT. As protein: CASSLEGDRSQSPLHF.

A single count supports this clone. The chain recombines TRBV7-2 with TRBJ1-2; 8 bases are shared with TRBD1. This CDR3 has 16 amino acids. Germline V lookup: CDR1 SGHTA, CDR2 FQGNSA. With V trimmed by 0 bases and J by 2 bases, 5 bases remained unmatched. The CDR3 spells CASSLASQGANYGYTF. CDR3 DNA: TGTGCCAGCAGCTTAGCGTCCCAGGGGGCCAACTATGGCTACACCTTC.

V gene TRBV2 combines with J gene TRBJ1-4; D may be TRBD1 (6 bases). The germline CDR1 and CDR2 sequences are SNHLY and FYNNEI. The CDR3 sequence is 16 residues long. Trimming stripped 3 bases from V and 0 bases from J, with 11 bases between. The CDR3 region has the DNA TGTGCCAGCAGTGAGAGGGACACTCCAACTAATGAAAAACTGTTTTTT. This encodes CASSERDTPTNEKLFF.

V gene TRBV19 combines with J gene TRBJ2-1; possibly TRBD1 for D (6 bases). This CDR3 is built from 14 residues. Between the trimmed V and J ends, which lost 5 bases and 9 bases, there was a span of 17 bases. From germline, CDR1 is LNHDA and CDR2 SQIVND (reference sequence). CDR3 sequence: CASSLKQGPLEQFF. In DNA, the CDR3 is TGTGCCAGTAGTCTGAAACAGGGACCCCTTGAGCAGTTCTTC.